This TCR beta chain appears in the sequencing data of a study of blood T cell repertoires in COVID-19. Study in general: The origin of the acute and convalescent COVID-19 samples was the United States, Italy and Spain. PBMCs, B-cell-depleted T cells, or T cells provided the cDNA or gDNA that made up the material.

TCRdb keeps only in-frame clones here, not all; method: immunoSEQ multiplex PCR. The sample consists of about 270,000 clones, approximately 90% of them appearing once. Living in about two dozen US areas, the participants were between roughly 18 and 90 years of age. It was within 2 weeks before study entry that exposed participants met a COVID-19 case. The CDR3 is 16 amino acids. Germline V lookup: CDR1 MNHEY, CDR2 SMNVEV (reference sequence). Trimming removed 0 bases at V and 0 bases at J, with 11 bases between. The sequence was obtained from a man aged 40-55 years who had been exposed to COVID-19. The rearrangement joins TRBV27 to TRBJ1-2; TRBD1 might be the D (6 bases). Material: PBMCs or T cells enriched from blood (not recorded which). Written as DNA, the CDR3 is TGTGCCAGCAGTTTATCTGGCCAGGGGACTAACTATGGCTACACCTTC. Translated, it gives CASSLSGQGTNYGYTF.